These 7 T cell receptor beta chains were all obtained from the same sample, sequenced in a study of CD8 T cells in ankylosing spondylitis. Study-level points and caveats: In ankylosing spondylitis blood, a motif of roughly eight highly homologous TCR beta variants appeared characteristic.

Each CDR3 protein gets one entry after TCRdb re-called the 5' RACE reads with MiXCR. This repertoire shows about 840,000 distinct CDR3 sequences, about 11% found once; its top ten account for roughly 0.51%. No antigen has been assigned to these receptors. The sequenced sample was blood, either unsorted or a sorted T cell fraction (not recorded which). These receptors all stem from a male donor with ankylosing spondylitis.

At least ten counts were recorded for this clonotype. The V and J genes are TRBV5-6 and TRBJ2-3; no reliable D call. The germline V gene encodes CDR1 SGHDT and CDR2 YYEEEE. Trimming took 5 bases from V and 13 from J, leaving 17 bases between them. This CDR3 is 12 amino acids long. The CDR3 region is CASSSSQLREYF. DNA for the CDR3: TGTGCCAGCAGTTCATCACAGTTACGGGAGTATTTT. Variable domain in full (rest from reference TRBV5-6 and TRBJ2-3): DAGVTQSPTHLIKTRGQQVTLRCSPKSGHDTVSWYQQALGQGPQFIFQYYEEEERQRGNFPDRFSGHQFPNYSSELNVNALLLGDSALYLCASSSSQLREYFGPGTRLTVL.

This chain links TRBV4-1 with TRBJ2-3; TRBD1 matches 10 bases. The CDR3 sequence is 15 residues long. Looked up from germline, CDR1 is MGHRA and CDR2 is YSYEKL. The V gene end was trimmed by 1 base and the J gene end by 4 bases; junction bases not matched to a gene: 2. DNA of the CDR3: TGCGCCAGCAGCCAAGGGGACAGGGGACCAGATACGCAGTATTTT. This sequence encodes CASSQGDRGPDTQYF.

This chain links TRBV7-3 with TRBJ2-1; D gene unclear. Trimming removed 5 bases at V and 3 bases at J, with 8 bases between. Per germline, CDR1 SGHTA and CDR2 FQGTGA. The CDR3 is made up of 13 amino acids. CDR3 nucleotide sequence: TGTGCCAGCAGCCAGGACGGCTACAATGAGCAGTTCTTC. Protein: CASSQDGYNEQFF.

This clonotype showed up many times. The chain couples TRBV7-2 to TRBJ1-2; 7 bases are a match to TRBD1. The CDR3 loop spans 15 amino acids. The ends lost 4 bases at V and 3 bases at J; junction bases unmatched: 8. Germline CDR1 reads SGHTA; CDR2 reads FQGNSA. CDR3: CASSYRGRGDYGYTF. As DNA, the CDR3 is TGTGCCAGCAGCTACAGGGGTCGAGGTGACTATGGCTACACCTTC.

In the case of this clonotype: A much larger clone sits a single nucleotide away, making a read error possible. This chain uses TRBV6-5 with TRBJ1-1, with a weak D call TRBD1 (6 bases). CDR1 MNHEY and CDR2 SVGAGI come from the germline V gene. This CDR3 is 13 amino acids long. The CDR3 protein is CASSYGQSTEASF. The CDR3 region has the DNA TGTGCCAGCAGTTACGGACAGAGCACTGAAGCTTCCTTT.

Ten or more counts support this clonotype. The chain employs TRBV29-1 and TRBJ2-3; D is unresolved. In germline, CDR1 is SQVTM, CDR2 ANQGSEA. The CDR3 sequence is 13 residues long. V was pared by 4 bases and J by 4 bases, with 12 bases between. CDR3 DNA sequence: TGCAGCGTTGCCCGACTGGCGGCAGATACGCAGTATTTT. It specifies CSVARLAADTQYF.

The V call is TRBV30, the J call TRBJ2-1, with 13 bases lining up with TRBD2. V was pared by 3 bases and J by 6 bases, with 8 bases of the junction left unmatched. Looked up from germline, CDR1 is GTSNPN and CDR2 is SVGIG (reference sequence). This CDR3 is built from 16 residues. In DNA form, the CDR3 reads TGTGCCTGGAGCGGACTGGGACTAGCGGGGATCAATGAGCAGTTCTTC. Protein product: CAWSGLGLAGINEQFF.